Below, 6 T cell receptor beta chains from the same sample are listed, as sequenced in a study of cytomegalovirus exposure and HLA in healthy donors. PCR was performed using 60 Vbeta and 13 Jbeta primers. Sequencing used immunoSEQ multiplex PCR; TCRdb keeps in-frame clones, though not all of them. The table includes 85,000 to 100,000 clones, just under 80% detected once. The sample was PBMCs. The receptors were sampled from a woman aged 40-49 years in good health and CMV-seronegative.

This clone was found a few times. The DNA for the CDR3 is TGCGCCAGCAGCCTCCACAGGGGGCCGGGAAACACCATATATTTT. Residues: CASSLHRGPGNTIYF. This chain connects TRBV5-1 to TRBJ1-3; 9 bases match TRBD1. This CDR3 comprises 15 residues. With V trimmed by 4 bases and J by 4 bases, 6 bases remained unmatched. Germline-derived CDR1 and CDR2 are SGHRS and YFSETQ.

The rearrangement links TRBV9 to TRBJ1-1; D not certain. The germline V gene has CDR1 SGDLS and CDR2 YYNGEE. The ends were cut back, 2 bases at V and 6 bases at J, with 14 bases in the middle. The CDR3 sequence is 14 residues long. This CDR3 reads CASSVTDMLPEAFF. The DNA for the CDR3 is TGTGCCAGCAGCGTTACCGACATGCTCCCTGAAGCTTTCTTT. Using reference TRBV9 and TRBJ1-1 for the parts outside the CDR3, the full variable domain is DSGVTQTPKHLITATGQRVTLRCSPRSGDLSVYWYQQSLDQGLQFLIQYYNGEERAKGNILERFSAQQFPDLHSELNLSSLELGDSALYFCASSVTDMLPEAFFGQGTRLTVV.

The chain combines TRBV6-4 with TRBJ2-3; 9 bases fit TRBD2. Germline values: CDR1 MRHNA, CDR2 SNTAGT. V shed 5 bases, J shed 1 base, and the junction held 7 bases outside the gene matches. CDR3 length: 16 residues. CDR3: CASSPLAGLGTDTQYF. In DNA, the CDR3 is TGTGCCAGCAGTCCTCTAGCGGGGTTAGGCACAGATACGCAGTATTTT.

The CDR3 protein is CASRQTGGPNQPQHF. CDR3 DNA sequence: TGTGCCAGCAGACAGACAGGGGGCCCCAATCAGCCCCAGCATTTT. The gene calls are TRBV25-1 and TRBJ1-5; 10 nucleotides align to TRBD1. Per germline, CDR1 MGHDK and CDR2 SYGVNS. CDR3 length: 15 residues. The V segment lost 6 bases and the J segment 3 bases; nucleotides outside the gene matches: 5.

The CDR3 DNA reads TGTGCCATCAGGGGGGACATTACTGCCGGGGAGCTGTTTTTT. As protein: CAIRGDITAGELFF. The V and J genes are TRBV10-3 and TRBJ2-2; a weak D match, TRBD1 (6 bases). The V end was cut by 6 bases, the J end by 6 bases, with 14 bases between. The CDR3 length is 14 residues. From germline, CDR1 is ENHRY and CDR2 SYGVKD.

The CDR3 nucleotides read TGTGCCAGCAGCGTAGATAACAGAAATTCACCCCTCCACTTT. It translates to CASSVDNRNSPLHF. V gene TRBV9 combines with J gene TRBJ1-6, with D unclear. V dropped 0 bases and J dropped 7 bases, with 8 bases sitting between them. The germline gives CDR1 SGDLS, CDR2 YYNGEE. The CDR3 loop spans 14 amino acids.